A single sample gave rise to the 30 T cell receptor beta chains below, sequenced in a study of radiation and T cells in renal cell carcinoma. The data were produced by immunoSEQ multiplex PCR, yet TCRdb's version contains in-frame clones alone and is incomplete. The sample shows about 78,000 clones, roughly nine tenths of them seen only once. Time point in this sample: blood 4 weeks post-SBRT, at nephrectomy. Specified treatment: 15 Gy SBRT to primary tumor, nephrectomy 4 weeks later. The sequences come from blood, collected from a patient whose treatment included radiotherapy and nephrectomy. The receptors originated from a woman aged 70 to 79 with renal cell carcinoma.

V gene TRBV7-6 combines with J gene TRBJ1-1; tentative D call: TRBD1 (5 bases). Germline CDR1 and CDR2: SGHVS and FNYEAQ. The CDR3 is 14 amino acids. Trimming cost V 5 bases and J 0 bases, with 10 bases left between them. The CDR3 coding sequence is TGTGCCAGCAGCCAGGGACGGATGAACACTGAAGCTTTCTTT. This codes for CASSQGRMNTEAFF.

J is TRBJ2-7 and V is TRBV7-3, with D possibly matching TRBD2 (6 bases). Trimming removed 5 bases from V and 2 bases from J, with 16 bases in between. Germline V lookup: CDR1 SGHTA, CDR2 FQGTGA. This CDR3 comprises 15 residues. CDR3 nucleotides: TGTGCCAGCAGCGATGCGGCGGGGCTAACCTACGAGCAGTACTTC. Its translation: CASSDAAGLTYEQYF. The variable domain in full, with the rest retrieved from reference TRBV7-3 and TRBJ2-7, is GAGVSQTPSNKVTEKGKYVELRCDPISGHTALYWYRQSLGQGPEFLIYFQGTGAADDSGLPNDRFFAVRPEGSVSTLKIQRTERGDSAVYLCASSDAAGLTYEQYFGPGTRLTVT.

The chain recombines TRBV27 with TRBJ2-5; no firm D call. CDR3 length equals 12 residues. Germline V CDR1 and CDR2: MNHEY, SMNVEV (reference sequence). V lost 5 bases, J lost 7 bases, and 11 bases lay in between. The CDR3 bases are TGTGCCAGCAGTAAAGGGTTGGGGACCCAGTACTTC. It encodes CASSKGLGTQYF.

The chain joins TRBV11-1 to TRBJ1-1; 8 bases agree with TRBD1. Germline CDR1 reads SGHAT; CDR2 reads FQDESV (reference sequence). V lost 4 bases to trimming and J lost 1 base; unmatched junction nucleotides: 2. This CDR3 is 14 amino acids long. CDR3 coding DNA: TGTGCCAGCAGCTGGGACAGGACGAACACTGAAGCTTTCTTT. This gives the protein CASSWDRTNTEAFF.

The chain links TRBV7-9 to TRBJ2-7, with 7 nucleotides matching TRBD1. This CDR3 is built from 14 residues. Germline values: CDR1 SEHNR, CDR2 FQNEAQ (reference sequence). Trimming cost V 4 bases and J 5 bases; bases outside gene matches: 8. The DNA for the CDR3 is TGTGCCAGCAGCTCATCACAGGGGTTCAACGAGCAGTACTTC. Protein: CASSSSQGFNEQYF.

V gene TRBV19 combines with J gene TRBJ1-1; 8 positions agree with TRBD1. The germline CDR1 and CDR2 sequences are LNHDA and SQIVND (reference sequence). V gave up 5 bases and J gave up 6 bases; unmatched junction bases: 8. There are 14 residues in the CDR3. The CDR3 here is CASSSRRTGPEAFF. DNA for the CDR3: TGTGCCAGTAGTTCCCGCCGGACAGGGCCTGAAGCTTTCTTT.

This chain joins TRBV5-1 and TRBJ2-1; 7 positions match TRBD1. The CDR3 length is 16 residues. Trimming cost V 0 bases and J 1 base; bases outside gene matches: 4. Germline-derived CDR1 and CDR2 are SGHRS and YFSETQ. The CDR3 sequence: CASSLGSGGSYNEQFF. The CDR3 coding sequence is TGCGCCAGCAGCTTGGGTTCAGGGGGTTCCTACAATGAGCAGTTCTTC.

This rearrangement joins TRBV2 to TRBJ1-2; D uncertain. Germline loops: CDR1 SNHLY, CDR2 FYNNEI. There are 12 residues in the CDR3. V was clipped by 5 bases and J by 6 bases, with 10 bases between them. The CDR3 reads CASSPHGDGYTF. The DNA for the CDR3 is TGTGCCAGCAGTCCACACGGGGATGGCTACACCTTC.

The chain joins TRBV6-1 to TRBJ1-1; D ambiguous. The germline V and J ends were trimmed by 0 bases and 6 bases, with 17 bases remaining between them. The germline gives CDR1 MNHNS, CDR2 SASEGT. CDR3 length: 16 residues. The CDR3 nucleotides are TGTGCCAGCAGTGAAGCGCTTCGGACCTTGCGGGCTGAAGCTTTCTTT. It codes for CASSEALRTLRAEAFF.

The chain joins TRBV9 to TRBJ2-5; D remains ambiguous. The germline CDR1 and CDR2 sequences are SGDLS and YYNGEE. The V gene lost 5 bases and the J gene lost 0 bases, with 14 bases spanning the gap. This CDR3 comprises 15 residues. CDR3 sequence reads: CASSFPGDYQETQYF. In nucleotides, the CDR3 is TGTGCCAGCAGTTTCCCGGGCGACTACCAAGAGACCCAGTACTTC.

CDR3 region: CASSPTAGRGTEAFF. In nucleotides, the CDR3 is TGTGCCAGCTCACCAACGGCGGGTCGAGGCACTGAAGCTTTCTTT. The chain employs TRBV18 and TRBJ1-1; D call uncertain. V gave up 2 bases and J gave up 4 bases, with 14 bases separating them. This CDR3 comprises 15 residues. Germline V gene sequence: CDR1 KGHSH, CDR2 LQKENI.

The V call is TRBV5-1, the J call TRBJ2-2, with 8 bases identical to TRBD1. The V gene end was trimmed by 2 bases and the J gene end by 7 bases; junction bases not matched to a gene: 7. The CDR3 is made up of 15 amino acids. The germline CDR1 and CDR2 sequences are SGHRS and YFSETQ. CDR3 sequence (DNA): TGCGCCAGCAGCTTACCACAGGGGGGAAGCGGGGAGCTGTTTTTT. It codes for CASSLPQGGSGELFF.

Notes on this clone: Other DNA variants within this sample encode the same CDR3. The chain is built from TRBV5-1 and TRBJ2-3; no definite D call. Trimming pared 2 bases from V and 5 bases from J, leaving 3 bases between. The CDR3 loop spans 11 amino acids. Per germline, CDR1 SGHRS and CDR2 YFSETQ. This chain's CDR3 is CASSLGDTQYF. CDR3 DNA sequence: TGCGCCAGCAGCTTAGGAGATACGCAGTATTTT. The variable domain in full, completed from reference TRBV5-1 and TRBJ2-3, reads KAGVTQTPRYLIKTRGQQVTLSCSPISGHRSVSWYQQTPGQGLQFLFEYFSETQRNKGNFPGRFSGRQFSNSRSEMNVSTLELGDSALYLCASSLGDTQYFGPGTRLTVL.

This clone was counted a few times. A read error may account for a junction end that differs from germline. Within the sample, other DNA sequences also encode this same CDR3. The chain employs TRBV4-2 and TRBJ2-1; 7 positions match TRBD1. The CDR3 is 15 amino acids. CDR1 is LGHNA, CDR2 YNFKEQ, per germline. CDR3 sequence reads: CASSQRGQAYNEQFF. CDR3 nucleotides: TGTGCCAGCAGCCAAAGGGGGCAAGCCTACAATGAGCAATTCTTC.

The table lists this clone with a count of one. The rearrangement links TRBV2 to TRBJ2-7, with TRBD1 identical over 9 bases. Per germline, CDR1 SNHLY and CDR2 FYNNEI. V dropped 6 bases and J dropped 7; count of bases not matched to a gene: 7. The CDR3 runs to 13 residues. The CDR3 DNA is TGTGCCAGCAGACAGGGGGCAGGGGGGGAGCAGTACTTC. Amino acids: CASRQGAGGEQYF.

V is TRBV19 and J is TRBJ1-2; TRBD1 matches 8 bases. In germline, CDR1 is LNHDA, CDR2 SQIVND (reference sequence). The CDR3 consists of 13 residues. V lost 6 bases, J lost 4 bases, and 4 bases stayed unmatched. The CDR3 nucleotides read TGTGCCAGTAGGGCAGGGGGCGCCTATGGCTACACCTTC. The encoded protein is CASRAGGAYGYTF.

This CDR3 reads CASRPTGGGFYEQYF. Here the CDR3 DNA reads TGTGCCAGCAGGCCCACAGGGGGTGGTTTTTACGAGCAGTACTTC. The chain has TRBV27 and TRBJ2-7, with 8 nucleotides matching TRBD1. V gave up 6 bases and J gave up 4 bases; unmatched junction bases: 11. Germline CDR1 and CDR2: MNHEY and SMNVEV (reference sequence). The CDR3 has 15 amino acids.

This chain joins TRBV7-6 and TRBJ1-4, with unresolved D. The CDR3 is 18 residues long. Germline values: CDR1 SGHVS, CDR2 FNYEAQ. Trimming removed 5 bases from V and 1 base from J, with 20 bases in between. The CDR3 sequence: CASSQSLRIGQTNEKLFF. The CDR3 DNA is TGTGCCAGCAGCCAATCCCTTAGGATCGGTCAAACTAATGAAAAACTGTTTTTT.

This sequence joins TRBV27 and TRBJ2-5, with D hard to call. The CDR3 is made up of 15 amino acids. Germline loops: CDR1 MNHEY, CDR2 SMNVEV (reference sequence). The ends were cut back, 0 bases at V and 1 base at J, with 9 bases in the middle. The DNA of the CDR3 is TGTGCCAGCAGTTTATCGACAATCACCCAAGAGACCCAGTACTTC. This codes for CASSLSTITQETQYF.

The chain employs TRBV30 and TRBJ2-7, with 9 bases aligning to TRBD1. This CDR3 is built from 14 residues. Germline V gene lookup returns CDR1 GTSNPN and CDR2 SVGIG (reference sequence). Trimming at V came to 5 bases and at J to 6 bases, leaving 11 bases not matched to a gene. CDR3 sequence reads: CAWGRSGTGTEQYF. DNA for the CDR3: TGTGCCTGGGGTCGCAGCGGGACAGGGACCGAGCAGTACTTC.

This chain uses TRBV30 with TRBJ2-7, with TRBD1 as a possible D gene (5 bases). CDR3 length: 13 amino acids. The V end lost 0 bases, the J end lost 5 bases, and 11 bases lay between the germline ends. Looked up from germline, CDR1 is GTSNPN and CDR2 is SVGIG (reference sequence). The CDR3 coding sequence is TGTGCCTGGAGTGTACAGGTGTTTCACGAGCAGTACTTC. Its translation is CAWSVQVFHEQYF.

The J gene is TRBJ2-1, the V gene TRBV2, with a tentative D call TRBD2 (6 bases). CDR3 length: 16 residues. The V and J ends lost 0 bases and 0 bases respectively, with 9 bases between them. The V gene's germline CDR1 is SNHLY and CDR2 FYNNEI. This CDR3 reads CASSEAGGSSYNEQFF. In nucleotides, the CDR3 is TGTGCCAGCAGTGAAGCGGGGGGTAGCTCCTACAATGAGCAGTTCTTC.

This clone appeared a single time. This chain links TRBV4-3 with TRBJ1-1; weak D call: TRBD1 (5 bases). V lost 3 bases and J lost 7, with 12 bases in between. This CDR3 is built from 13 residues. Germline CDR1 reads LGHNA; CDR2 reads YSLEER. CDR3 bases: TGCGCCAGCAGCCAGGGGGTGGGGGGTGAAGCTTTCTTT. This gives the protein CASSQGVGGEAFF.

In DNA form, the CDR3 reads TGTGCCAGCAGTAACAGGGGGGAAGGATCACCCCTCCACTTT. Its protein product is CASSNRGEGSPLHF. V and J are TRBV6-6 and TRBJ1-6; 8 bases are shared with TRBD1. Germline CDR1 MNHNY, CDR2 SVGAGI (reference sequence). V trimming: 5 bases; J trimming: 10 bases; junction bases outside the gene matches: 7. This CDR3 region has 14 residues.

This rearrangement joins TRBV7-2 to TRBJ2-7; possible D gene TRBD2, 5 bases. V lost 6 bases, J lost 6 bases, and 15 bases lay in between. The CDR3 has 13 amino acids. Germline CDR1 reads SGHTA; CDR2 reads FQGNSA. The CDR3: CASSLRLAPEQYF. CDR3 sequence (DNA): TGTGCCAGCAGTCTTAGGCTAGCCCCCGAGCAGTACTTC.

This chain links TRBV10-3 with TRBJ1-6; possible D gene TRBD1, 5 bases. The germline V gene encodes CDR1 ENHRY and CDR2 SYGVKD. The CDR3 length is 16 residues. V lost 11 bases and J 6 bases, leaving 23 bases between the germline ends. The CDR3 DNA reads as TGTGCCGCCCCCTCCCCGGGGCGGCAGCTTAATTCACCCCTCCACTTT. Its translation: CAAPSPGRQLNSPLHF.

V usage is TRBV4-3 and J usage is TRBJ2-6; no clear D. The germline gives CDR1 LGHNA, CDR2 YSLEER. The CDR3 length is 15 residues. V gave up 5 bases and J gave up 0 bases, with 8 bases separating them. CDR3 amino acids: CASSGSGSGANVLTF. CDR3 nucleotides: TGCGCCAGCAGCGGGTCTGGCTCTGGGGCCAACGTCCTGACTTTC.

V and J are TRBV5-4 and TRBJ1-1, with D possibly TRBD1 on 5 matching bases. Trimming pared 0 bases from V and 1 base from J, leaving 10 bases between. Germline CDR1 SGHNT, CDR2 YYREEE (reference sequence). The CDR3 has 15 residues. The DNA for the CDR3 is TGTGCCAGCAGCTTGGCCCACCAGGGGAACACTGAAGCTTTCTTT. It codes for CASSLAHQGNTEAFF.

The chain links TRBV5-6 to TRBJ1-2; D possibly corresponds to TRBD1 (5 bases). Trimming pared 1 base from V and 8 bases from J, leaving 15 bases between. The germline V gene encodes CDR1 SGHDT and CDR2 YYEEEE. The CDR3 extends over 14 amino acids. CDR3 nucleotide sequence: TGTGCCAGCAGCTTGCTACAGGAAAAAGGCGGCTACACCTTC. Amino acids: CASSLLQEKGGYTF.

The chain is built from TRBV7-8 and TRBJ2-4; TRBD2 might be the D (6 bases). The V gene's germline CDR1 is SGHVS and CDR2 FQNEAQ. Trimming took off 5 bases at V and 5 bases at J, with 13 bases between the two ends. The CDR3 extends over 14 amino acids. Written as DNA, the CDR3 is TGTGCCAGCAGCCCACGGACGGGAGAAAACATTCAGTACTTC. Translated, it gives CASSPRTGENIQYF.